This entry lists 13 T cell receptor beta chains sequenced from one sample in a study of cytomegalovirus exposure and HLA in healthy donors. The PCR employed 60 Vbeta primers together with 13 Jbeta primers. Libraries were prepared by immunoSEQ multiplex PCR; TCRdb keeps only in-frame clonotypes and omits some of them. Of roughly 190,000 clones in the sample, about nine tenths were seen once. Sequencing was done on a sample of PBMCs. The receptor source for this set is a boy aged 2 to 9 in good health and CMV-seronegative.

This clone was picked up a small number of times. The chain has TRBV30 and TRBJ1-2; unclear D gene. Trimming left V 1 base short and J 3 bases short, with 12 bases between. CDR1 and CDR2 (germline): GTSNPN, SVGIG (reference sequence). The CDR3 consists of 14 residues. The CDR3 sequence is CAWSEDRGDYGYTF. CDR3 DNA sequence: TGTGCCTGGAGTGAAGACCGAGGAGACTATGGCTACACCTTC.

The chain carries TRBV6-5 and TRBJ2-7, with D maybe TRBD2 (5 bases). Trimming left V 7 bases short and J 0 bases short, with 13 bases between. This CDR3 has 14 residues. Germline CDR1 and CDR2: MNHEY and SVGAGI. The CDR3 nucleotides are TGTGCCAGCACCCAGAAGCGGAGCTCCTACGAGCAGTACTTC. Its protein product is CASTQKRSSYEQYF.

The count of this clone is one. This sequence joins TRBV14 and TRBJ2-3, with 7 bases aligning to TRBD2. J lost 3 bases, V lost 4 bases, and 10 bases had no gene match. Germline CDR1 is SGHDN and CDR2 is FVKESK. The CDR3 is made up of 16 amino acids. CDR3 DNA sequence: TGTGCCAGCAGCCCGGGACTAATGGGCCTTACAGATACGCAGTATTTT. Translation: CASSPGLMGLTDTQYF.

The chain has TRBV2 and TRBJ2-5, with 7 bases lining up with TRBD2. The length of the CDR3 is 14 residues. The V gene end was trimmed by 4 bases and the J gene end by 5 bases; junction bases not matched to a gene: 7. Germline CDR1 SNHLY, CDR2 FYNNEI. CDR3 in amino acids: CASSVGGNGETQYF. DNA of the CDR3: TGTGCCAGCAGTGTGGGGGGGAATGGGGAGACCCAGTACTTC.

This chain uses TRBV13 with TRBJ2-7; the match to TRBD2 covers 11 bases. The CDR3 totals 16 residues. The junction had 6 bases not matched to a gene; V was cut back by 4 bases and J by 1 base. The germline V gene has CDR1 PRHDT and CDR2 FYEKMQ (reference sequence). The CDR3 DNA is TGTGCCAGCAGCTCTATAGGGACTAGCGGTTCCTACGAGCAGTACTTC. As protein: CASSSIGTSGSYEQYF.

This clone was detected only a few times. The chain links TRBV28 to TRBJ2-6; TRBD1 aligns across 8 bases. The CDR3 consists of 17 residues. After removal of 6 bases from V and 0 bases from J, the junction contained 7 bases not matched to a gene. Germline V gene lookup returns CDR1 MDHEN and CDR2 SYDVKM. Here the CDR3 reads CASRWQGAPSGANVLTF. CDR3 sequence (DNA): TGTGCCAGCAGATGGCAGGGGGCGCCCTCTGGGGCCAACGTCCTGACTTTC.

DNA of the CDR3: TGTGCCAGCAGCGTCACAGGGGGCTTTACACCCCTCCACTTT. Translated: CASSVTGGFTPLHF. The chain combines TRBV9 with TRBJ1-6; 9 bases are a match to TRBD1. Germline-derived CDR1 and CDR2 are SGDLS and YYNGEE. The CDR3 is 14 amino acids. Germline trimming cut 2 bases from V and 11 bases from J; bases unmatched to any gene: 5.

V and J are TRBV29-1 and TRBJ2-7; D remains unclear. V lost 1 base to trimming and J lost 0 bases, with 10 bases between them. Per the germline V gene, CDR1 is SQVTM and CDR2 is ANQGSEA. The CDR3 extends over 14 amino acids. CDR3 residues: CSVEARGASYEQYF. Here the CDR3 DNA reads TGCAGCGTTGAAGCTCGCGGAGCCTCCTACGAGCAGTACTTC.

In DNA, the CDR3 is TGTGCCAGCAGTTACTTAAAGAAGGGCGGGGGCGAGCAGTACTTC. Translation: CASSYLKKGGGEQYF. The V and J genes are TRBV6-5 and TRBJ2-7; 7 bases map to TRBD2. The V gene end was trimmed by 1 base and the J gene end by 6 bases; junction bases not matched to a gene: 9. CDR1 MNHEY and CDR2 SVGAGI come from the germline V gene. The CDR3 length is 15 residues.

This chain connects TRBV28 to TRBJ1-1; D remains ambiguous. In germline, CDR1 is MDHEN, CDR2 SYDVKM. V lost 1 base and J 1 base, leaving 16 bases between the germline ends. CDR3 size: 17 residues. CDR3 sequence (DNA): TGTGCCAGCAGTTTATCCATGGTTTACCGGGAGAACACTGAAGCTTTCTTT. Protein product: CASSLSMVYRENTEAFF.

This chain links TRBV5-1 with TRBJ1-1; no definite D call. The CDR3 consists of 13 residues. Trimming cost V 5 bases and J 0 bases, with 8 bases left between them. Germline assignment: CDR1 SGHRS and CDR2 YFSETQ. The CDR3, as DNA: TGCGCCAGCAGGGAGGGCTTGAACACTGAAGCTTTCTTT. Translated, it gives CASREGLNTEAFF.

This sequence joins TRBV19 and TRBJ2-6; tentatively, D is TRBD1 (6 bases). CDR1 is LNHDA and CDR2 is SQIVND in the germline V gene (reference sequence). The CDR3 is 15 amino acids. Deletions cut 10 bases from V and 2 bases from J, with 15 bases between. CDR3 coding DNA: TGTGCCACCAAGAACTCAGGGGCTGGGGCCAACGTCCTGACTTTC. Translating gives CATKNSGAGANVLTF.

This clone was seen a single time. This chain links TRBV11-2 with TRBJ2-7; D possibly corresponds to TRBD1 (5 bases). The germline CDR1 and CDR2 sequences are SGHAT and FQNNGV. The CDR3 has 12 residues. The V end was cut by 6 bases, the J end by 3 bases, with 9 bases between. CDR3 nucleotides: TGTGCCAGCAGACGAGACAGCTACGAGCAGTACTTC. Translation gives CASRRDSYEQYF.